This entry lists 22 T cell receptor beta chains sequenced from one sample in a study of blood T cell repertoires in COVID-19. Method: immunoSEQ multiplex PCR; TCRdb's copy keeps in-frame clones and lacks some. The data contain roughly 250,000 clones, roughly 87% of them seen just once; the ten biggest clones take up 2.5% to 3%. Specimen: PBMCs or T cells enriched from blood (not recorded which). The receptors come from a woman in her twenties or thirties with acute COVID-19.

The rearrangement joins TRBV9 to TRBJ1-5; TRBD1 matches 8 bases. J lost 4 bases, V lost 4 bases, and 10 bases had no gene match. The CDR3 covers 16 residues. Germline V lookup: CDR1 SGDLS, CDR2 YYNGEE. CDR3 in amino acids: CASSPGTGSSNQPQHF. The CDR3 DNA reads TGTGCCAGCAGCCCGGGGACAGGATCGAGTAATCAGCCCCAGCATTTT.

The rearrangement joins TRBV2 to TRBJ2-2, with TRBD1 matching 7 bases. V gave up 4 bases and J gave up 2 bases; unmatched junction bases: 4. This CDR3 spans 15 amino acids. Germline V gene sequence: CDR1 SNHLY, CDR2 FYNNEI. The chain's CDR3 is CASSGGQENTGELFF. As DNA, the CDR3 is TGTGCCAGCAGTGGTGGACAGGAAAACACCGGGGAGCTGTTTTTT. Looking up the rest from reference TRBV2 and TRBJ2-2 gives the full variable domain: EPEVTQTPSHQVTQMGQEVILRCVPISNHLYFYWYRQILGQKVEFLVSFYNNEISEKSEIFDDQFSVERPDGSNFTLKIRSTKLEDSAMYFCASSGGQENTGELFFGEGSRLTVL.

V usage is TRBV12-2 and J usage is TRBJ2-1; the D call of TRBD1 is as the table states it, not checked on the DNA. TRBV12-2 is a recognized pseudogene. The CDR3 loop spans 19 amino acids. The CDR3 here is CASRSTLDSDRGTINEQFF. The CDR3, as DNA: TGTGCAAGTCGCTCGACCCTCGATTCTGACAGGGGGACGATCAATGAGCAGTTCTTC.

This chain's CDR3 is CASSSGIDTQYF. CDR3 coding DNA: TGTGCCAGCAGTTCGGGTATAGATACGCAGTATTTT. The V and J genes are TRBV27 and TRBJ2-3; D is ambiguous. CDR3 length: 12 residues. V lost 4 bases to trimming and J lost 5 bases, with 7 bases between them. The V gene's germline CDR1 is MNHEY and CDR2 SMNVEV (reference sequence).

The chain employs TRBV6-1 and TRBJ1-4; possible D gene TRBD1, 6 bases. Deletions cut 0 bases from V and 8 bases from J, with 19 bases between. Germline assignment: CDR1 MNHNS and CDR2 SASEGT. The CDR3 loop spans 17 amino acids. The CDR3 here is CASSEALYRVEGEKLFF. The CDR3 DNA reads as TGTGCCAGCAGTGAAGCCTTATACAGGGTGGAAGGAGAAAAACTGTTTTTT.

This clone was counted once. The chain combines TRBV7-2 with TRBJ1-5; D gene unclear. The CDR3 has 13 amino acids. Trimming took 1 base from V and 5 from J, leaving 6 bases between them. Germline V gene lookup returns CDR1 SGHTA and CDR2 FQGNSA. The CDR3 region is CASSLDPDQPQHF. CDR3 DNA: TGTGCCAGCAGCTTAGATCCAGATCAGCCCCAGCATTTT.

Notes on this clone: The junction does not match germline at one end; this may be a read error. The chain is built from TRBV19 and TRBJ1-5; D might be TRBD1 (6 bases). Germline CDR1 and CDR2: LNHDA and SQIVND (reference sequence). The CDR3 extends over 15 amino acids. The CDR3 protein is CAGSQQGMVGQPQHF. In nucleotides, the CDR3 is TGTGCCGGTAGTCAACAGGGCATGGTCGGTCAGCCCCAGCATTTT.

The chain uses TRBV11-2 and TRBJ2-5, with D perhaps matching TRBD1 (6 bases). Between the trimmed V and J ends, which lost 4 bases and 0 bases, there was a span of 15 bases. This CDR3 has 16 residues. Germline values: CDR1 SGHAT, CDR2 FQNNGV. CDR3 bases: TGTGCCAGCAGCTCAGGGGTAGGGGGTTACCAAGAGACCCAGTACTTC. Translated, it gives CASSSGVGGYQETQYF.

The chain combines TRBV4-1 with TRBJ2-3; D is possibly TRBD1 (5 bases). The CDR3 runs 13 residues. V lost 1 base and J lost 4, with 6 bases in between. Germline values: CDR1 MGHRA, CDR2 YSYEKL. CDR3 in amino acids: CASSQVGADTQYF. CDR3 bases: TGCGCCAGCAGCCAAGTAGGGGCAGATACGCAGTATTTT.

This clone was observed once. The chain couples TRBV30 to TRBJ2-2, with D possibly matching TRBD1 (6 bases). The germline gives CDR1 GTSNPN, CDR2 SVGIG (reference sequence). This CDR3 region has 14 residues. Trimming took 6 bases from V and 4 from J, leaving 15 bases between them. The DNA of the CDR3 is TGTGCCTGCAACAGGGAGATGAGCACCGGGGAGCTGTTTTTT. Translated, it gives CACNREMSTGELFF.

The J gene is TRBJ2-7, the V gene TRBV2; the D gene is possibly TRBD2 (5 bases). This CDR3 has 14 amino acids. The germline V gene encodes CDR1 SNHLY and CDR2 FYNNEI. The V and J ends lost 8 bases and 1 base respectively, with 15 bases between them. CDR3 residues: CASVIRRGSYEQYF. As DNA, the CDR3 is TGTGCCAGCGTCATACGGAGAGGGTCCTACGAGCAGTACTTC. The variable domain in full, completed from reference TRBV2 and TRBJ2-7, reads EPEVTQTPSHQVTQMGQEVILRCVPISNHLYFYWYRQILGQKVEFLVSFYNNEISEKSEIFDDQFSVERPDGSNFTLKIRSTKLEDSAMYFCASVIRRGSYEQYFGPGTRLTVT.

This clone has just one count. The rearrangement joins TRBV30 to TRBJ2-3, with 9 bases that match TRBD1. CDR3 length: 16 residues. Trimming took 1 base from V and 4 from J; bases not matched to a gene: 9. CDR1 and CDR2 (germline): GTSNPN, SVGIG (reference sequence). In nucleotides, the CDR3 is TGTGCCTGGAGTGCGATCGACAGGGGGATTGCAGATACGCAGTATTTT. The encoded protein is CAWSAIDRGIADTQYF.

This clone was detected only once. The chain has TRBV5-1 and TRBJ1-6, with no clear D. This CDR3 has 15 amino acids. V shed 0 bases and J shed 12 bases, with 16 bases lying between them. Germline CDR1 and CDR2: SGHRS and YFSETQ. In nucleotides, the CDR3 is TGCGCCAGCAGCTTGGCTTCGGGGTATCGGGAACCCCTCCACTTT. Its protein product is CASSLASGYREPLHF.

V usage is TRBV5-1 and J usage is TRBJ2-1; D may be TRBD2 (6 bases). V lost 2 bases and J 9 bases, leaving 12 bases between the germline ends. The germline V gene encodes CDR1 SGHRS and CDR2 YFSETQ. CDR3 size: 13 residues. This chain's CDR3 is CASSFGGGAEQFF. The CDR3 nucleotides are TGCGCCAGCAGCTTTGGTGGAGGGGCTGAGCAGTTCTTC.

This clone was seen a few times. The V and J genes are TRBV6-2 or TRBV6-3 and TRBJ2-2; maybe TRBD2 (6 bases). The CDR3 sequence is 13 residues long. V lost 6 bases to trimming and J lost 6 bases, with 11 bases between them. The germline CDR1 and CDR2 sequences are MNHEY and SVGEGT. The CDR3: CASSWRGPGELFF. The CDR3 nucleotides read TGTGCCAGCAGCTGGAGGGGACCCGGGGAGCTGTTTTTT.

This chain links TRBV3-1 (or the pseudogene TRBV3-2) with TRBJ1-2; D gene uncertain. The CDR3 covers 14 residues. Looked up from germline, CDR1 is LGHDT and CDR2 is YNNKEL (reference sequence). The V gene lost 4 bases and the J gene lost 4 bases, with 13 bases spanning the gap. As DNA, the CDR3 is TGTGCCAGCAGCCCATCTACTAGAGGCTATGGCTACACCTTC. Translated, it gives CASSPSTRGYGYTF.

This clone came up once. This chain links TRBV5-6 with TRBJ2-7, with D uncertain. CDR1 and CDR2 from the germline V gene are SGHDT and YYEEEE. V was clipped by 0 bases and J by 3 bases, with 4 bases between them. The length of the CDR3 is 12 residues. CDR3 protein: CASSLDIYEQYF. Here the CDR3 DNA reads TGTGCCAGCAGCTTGGACATCTACGAGCAGTACTTC.

The chain employs TRBV19 and TRBJ1-4; D unresolved. The V gene's germline CDR1 is LNHDA and CDR2 SQIVND (reference sequence). Trimming took 0 bases from V and 2 from J, leaving 13 bases between them. The CDR3 runs 17 residues. In DNA, the CDR3 is TGTGCCAGTAGTATAGATCGCATCGGGGAGACTAATGAAAAACTGTTTTTT. Its protein is CASSIDRIGETNEKLFF.

This chain uses TRBV6-2 or TRBV6-3 with TRBJ2-3; D not certain. The CDR3 is 14 residues long. The V and J ends lost 5 bases and 2 bases respectively, with 11 bases between them. The germline CDR1 and CDR2 sequences are MNHEY and SVGEGT. The CDR3 reads CASSVRVTTDTQYF. The CDR3 DNA follows: TGTGCCAGCAGTGTCCGGGTTACCACAGATACGCAGTATTTT.

The rearrangement joins TRBV10-3 to TRBJ1-6; 8 positions agree with TRBD1. The CDR3 is 15 amino acids. Germline assignment: CDR1 ENHRY and CDR2 SYGVKD. Losses at the gene ends were 2 bases for V and 9 bases for J; bases not matched to a gene: 6. Here the CDR3 DNA reads TGTGCCATCAGTGAGGCGACAGGGGCACGTTCACCCCTCCACTTT. Translated: CAISEATGARSPLHF.

The rearrangement links TRBV6-5 to TRBJ1-5; D might be TRBD1 (6 bases). Trimming removed 6 bases at V and 6 bases at J, with 12 bases between. The CDR3 spans 13 residues. Germline CDR1 is MNHEY and CDR2 is SVGAGI. The CDR3, as DNA: TGTGCCAGCAGGGGGGGGCCGGTTCAGCCCCAGCATTTT. Its protein product is CASRGGPVQPQHF.

The rearrangement joins TRBV11-2 to TRBJ1-5; D gene uncertain. Germline assignment: CDR1 SGHAT and CDR2 FQNNGV. With 3 bases removed from V and 0 bases from J, the gap between germline ends came to 9 bases. The CDR3 has 15 amino acids. DNA of the CDR3: TGTGCCAGCAGCTTGGGCGGGTATAGCAATCAGCCCCAGCATTTT. The encoded protein is CASSLGGYSNQPQHF.